Reported below is one TCR beta chain. As yet, its antigen is unknown. The data were obtained in a study of long-term antiretroviral therapy in people with HIV. Study at large: The study's earliest collections predate the 2015 immediate-ART recommendation by about a decade. Regarding the study as a whole: Patients on ART gained diversity, which nonetheless stayed below transplant donor controls.

At the survey level, the v3.0 immunoSEQ assay was run. The assay was immunoSEQ multiplex PCR, and TCRdb's table has in-frame clones only and misses some. The sample records 25,000 to 35,000 clones, around 90% being singletons. From germline, CDR1 is SGHRS and CDR2 YFSETQ. Trimming took off 0 bases at V and 5 bases at J, with 18 bases between the two ends. The CDR3 spans 16 residues. The sequencing here drew on unsorted PBMCs, taken 1.8 years after starting antiretroviral therapy. This TCR derives from a woman aged 18 to 35 with HIV. The V gene is TRBV5-1, the J gene TRBJ2-7, with D possibly TRBD2 on 6 matching bases. CDR3 loop: CASSLATDGSRDEQYF. The CDR3 DNA follows: TGCGCCAGCAGCTTGGCCACCGACGGGAGTAGAGACGAGCAGTACTTC. The entire variable domain, with the rest obtained from reference TRBV5-1 and TRBJ2-7, is as follows: KAGVTQTPRYLIKTRGQQVTLSCSPISGHRSVSWYQQTPGQGLQFLFEYFSETQRNKGNFPGRFSGRQFSNSRSEMNVSTLELGDSALYLCASSLATDGSRDEQYFGPGTRLTVT.